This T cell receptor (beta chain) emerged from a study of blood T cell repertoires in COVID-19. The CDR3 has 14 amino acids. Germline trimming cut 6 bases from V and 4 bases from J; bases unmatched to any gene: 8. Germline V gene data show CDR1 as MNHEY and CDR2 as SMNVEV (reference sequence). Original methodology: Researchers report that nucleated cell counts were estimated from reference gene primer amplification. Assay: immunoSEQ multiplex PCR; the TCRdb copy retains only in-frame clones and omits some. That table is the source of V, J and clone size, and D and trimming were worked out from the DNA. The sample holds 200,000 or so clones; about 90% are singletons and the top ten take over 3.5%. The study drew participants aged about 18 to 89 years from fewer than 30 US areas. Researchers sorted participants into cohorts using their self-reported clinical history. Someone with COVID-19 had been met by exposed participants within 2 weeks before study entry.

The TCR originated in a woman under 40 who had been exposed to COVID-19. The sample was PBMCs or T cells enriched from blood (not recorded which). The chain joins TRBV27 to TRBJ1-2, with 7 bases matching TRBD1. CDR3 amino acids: CASSPTGTVYGYTF. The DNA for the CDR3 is TGTGCCAGCAGCCCTACCGGGACAGTCTATGGCTACACCTTC.